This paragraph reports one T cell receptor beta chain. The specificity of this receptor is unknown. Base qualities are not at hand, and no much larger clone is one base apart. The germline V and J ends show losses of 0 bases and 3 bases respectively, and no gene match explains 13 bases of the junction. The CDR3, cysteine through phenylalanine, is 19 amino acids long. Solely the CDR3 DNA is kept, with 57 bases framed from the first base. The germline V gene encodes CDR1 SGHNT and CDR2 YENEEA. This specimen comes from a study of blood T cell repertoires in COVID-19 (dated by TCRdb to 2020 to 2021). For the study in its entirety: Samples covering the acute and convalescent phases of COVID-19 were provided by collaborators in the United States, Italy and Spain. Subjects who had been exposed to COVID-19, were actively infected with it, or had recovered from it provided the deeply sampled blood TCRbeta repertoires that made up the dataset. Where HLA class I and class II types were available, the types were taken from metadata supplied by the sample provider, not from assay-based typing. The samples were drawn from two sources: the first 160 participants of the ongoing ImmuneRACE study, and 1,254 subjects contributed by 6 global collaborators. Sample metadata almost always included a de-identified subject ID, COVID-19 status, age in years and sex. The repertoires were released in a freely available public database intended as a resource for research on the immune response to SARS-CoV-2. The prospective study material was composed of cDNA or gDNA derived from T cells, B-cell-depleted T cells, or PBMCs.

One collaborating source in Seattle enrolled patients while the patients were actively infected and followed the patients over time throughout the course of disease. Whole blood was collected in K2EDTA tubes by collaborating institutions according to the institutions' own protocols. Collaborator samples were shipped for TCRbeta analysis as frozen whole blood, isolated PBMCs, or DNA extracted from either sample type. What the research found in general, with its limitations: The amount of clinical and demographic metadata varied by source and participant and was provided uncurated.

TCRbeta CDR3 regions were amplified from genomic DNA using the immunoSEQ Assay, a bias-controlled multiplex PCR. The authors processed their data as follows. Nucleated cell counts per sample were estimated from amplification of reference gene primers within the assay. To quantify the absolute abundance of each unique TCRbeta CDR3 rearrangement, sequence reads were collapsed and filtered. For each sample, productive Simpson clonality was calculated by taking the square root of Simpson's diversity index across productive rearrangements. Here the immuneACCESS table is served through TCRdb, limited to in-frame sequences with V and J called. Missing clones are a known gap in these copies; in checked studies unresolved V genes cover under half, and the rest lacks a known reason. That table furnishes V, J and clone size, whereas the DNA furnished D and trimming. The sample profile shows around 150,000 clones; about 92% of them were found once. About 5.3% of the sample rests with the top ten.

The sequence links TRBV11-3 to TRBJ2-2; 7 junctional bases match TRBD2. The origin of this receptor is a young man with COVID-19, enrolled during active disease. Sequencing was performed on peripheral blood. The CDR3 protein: CASSLDRLAHGAYTGELFF. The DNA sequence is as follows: TGTGCCAGCAGCTTAGATAGACTAGCCCATGGAGCCTACACCGGGGAGCTGTTTTTT.